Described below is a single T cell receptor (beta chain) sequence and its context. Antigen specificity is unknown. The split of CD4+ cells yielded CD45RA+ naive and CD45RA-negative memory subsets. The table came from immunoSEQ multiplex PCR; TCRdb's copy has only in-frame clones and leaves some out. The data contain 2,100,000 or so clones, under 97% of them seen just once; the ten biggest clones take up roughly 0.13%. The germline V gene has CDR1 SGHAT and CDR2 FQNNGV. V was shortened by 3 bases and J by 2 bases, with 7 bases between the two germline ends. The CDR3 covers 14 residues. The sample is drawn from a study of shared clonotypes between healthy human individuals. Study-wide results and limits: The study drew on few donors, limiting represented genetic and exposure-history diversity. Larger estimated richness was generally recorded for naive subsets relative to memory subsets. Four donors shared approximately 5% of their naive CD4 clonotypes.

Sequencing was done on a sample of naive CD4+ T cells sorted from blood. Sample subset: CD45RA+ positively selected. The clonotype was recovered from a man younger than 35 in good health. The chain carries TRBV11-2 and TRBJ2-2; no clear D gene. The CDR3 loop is CASSFLENTGELFF. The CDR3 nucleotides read TGTGCCAGCAGCTTTCTTGAAAACACCGGGGAGCTGTTTTTT.